This passage covers 30 T cell receptor beta chains from one sample sequenced in a study of neurological immune-mediated disorders. TCRdb recomputed calls from the 5' RACE reads with MiXCR, one row per CDR3 protein. The sample lists approximately 59,000 distinct CDR3 sequences; more than 4.5% were seen once. The sample comprised PBMCs. All receptors come from a human donor with multiple sclerosis. The donor label of this sample is uncertain.

The genes are TRBV7-2 and TRBJ2-3; unclear D gene. Germline CDR1 is SGHTA and CDR2 is FQGNSA. The CDR3 extends over 14 amino acids. Deletions cut 1 base from V and 3 bases from J, with 8 bases between. The CDR3 is CASSLDGKTDTQYF. As DNA, the CDR3 is TGTGCCAGCAGCTTAGACGGAAAAACAGATACGCAGTATTTT.

This clonotype was counted many times. The V and J genes are TRBV29-1 and TRBJ1-1, with D possibly TRBD1 on 6 matching bases. CDR1 is SQVTM, CDR2 ANQGSEA, per germline. V gave up 5 bases and J gave up 1 base, with 11 bases separating them. The CDR3 has 13 amino acids. The CDR3 nucleotides are TGCAGCGTTACACGAGGGGGGAACACTGAAGCTTTCTTT. Translation: CSVTRGGNTEAFF.

This clonotype was seen repeatedly, ten times or more. The rearrangement links TRBV5-1 to TRBJ1-2; D uncertain. From germline, CDR1 is SGHRS and CDR2 YFSETQ. V shed 0 bases and J shed 0 bases, with 6 bases lying between them. This CDR3 has 14 amino acids. CDR3 coding DNA: TGCGCCAGCAGCTTGGAGTCTCCTAACTATGGCTACACCTTC. This gives the protein CASSLESPNYGYTF.

This clonotype was counted at least ten times. The DNA of the CDR3 is TGCGCCAGCAGCTTGGCCCCGACAGGGGCGGTTGTAGGGACTGAAGCTTTCTTT. Protein product: CASSLAPTGAVVGTEAFF. This chain links TRBV5-1 with TRBJ1-1, with 8 positions matching TRBD1. The V and J ends lost 0 bases and 5 bases, in that order; junction bases with no gene match: 15. CDR1 and CDR2 from the germline V gene are SGHRS and YFSETQ. This CDR3 has 18 residues. Full variable domain (outside the CDR3, taken from reference TRBV5-1 and TRBJ1-1): KAGVTQTPRYLIKTRGQQVTLSCSPISGHRSVSWYQQTPGQGLQFLFEYFSETQRNKGNFPGRFSGRQFSNSRSEMNVSTLELGDSALYLCASSLAPTGAVVGTEAFFGQGTRLTVV.

There are many counts of this clonotype. The chain combines TRBV5-6 with TRBJ2-3; D not resolved. V lost 4 bases, J lost 2 bases, and 8 bases lay in between. This CDR3 has 13 amino acids. Germline V gene sequence: CDR1 SGHDT, CDR2 YYEEEE. The CDR3 loop is CASSRANTDTQYF. The CDR3 DNA reads as TGTGCCAGCAGCCGGGCCAACACAGATACGCAGTATTTT.

In its sample, this clonotype ranks as medium-sized. The chain uses TRBV20-1 and TRBJ2-3, with D possibly being TRBD2 (6 bases). Trimming removed 7 bases at V and 4 bases at J, with 18 bases between. Germline V gene sequence: CDR1 DFQATT, CDR2 SNEGSKA (reference sequence). This CDR3 has 14 amino acids. The CDR3 DNA is TGCAGTGTGGCAGACTGGGAGCGGGCAGATACGCAGTATTTT. This translates into CSVADWERADTQYF.

Many counts were recorded for this clonotype. The J gene is TRBJ2-5, the V gene TRBV5-1; perhaps TRBD1 as D (7 bases). Looked up from germline, CDR1 is SGHRS and CDR2 is YFSETQ. The CDR3 consists of 14 residues. Trimming took off 2 bases at V and 6 bases at J, with 14 bases between the two ends. DNA of the CDR3: TGCGCCAGCAGCTTTACCAGGGGGGAGCAGACCCAGTACTTC. This codes for CASSFTRGEQTQYF.

Ten or more counts support this clonotype. The V and J genes are TRBV12-3 or TRBV12-4 and TRBJ2-4; D might be TRBD1 (5 bases). The CDR3 totals 14 residues. Trimming stripped 3 bases from V and 3 bases from J, with 9 bases between. The CDR3 sequence is CASSFRRGKNIQYF. The CDR3 DNA is TGTGCCAGCAGTTTCAGAAGGGGCAAAAACATTCAGTACTTC.

This clonotype was observed many times. The J gene is TRBJ2-2, the V gene TRBV5-1; D possibly corresponds to TRBD1 (6 bases). V lost 6 bases and J lost 0, with 12 bases in between. The CDR3 totals 15 residues. Germline V lookup: CDR1 SGHRS, CDR2 YFSETQ. Written as DNA, the CDR3 is TGCGCCAGCACCCCTGGACAGCCGAACACCGGGGAGCTGTTTTTT. Residues: CASTPGQPNTGELFF.

The gene calls are TRBV5-1 and TRBJ2-2; D is ambiguous. The CDR3 extends over 15 amino acids. Germline CDR1 reads SGHRS; CDR2 reads YFSETQ. Trimming took off 7 bases at V and 0 bases at J, with 13 bases between the two ends. CDR3 residues: CASPGLDPNTGELFF. Here the CDR3 DNA reads TGCGCCAGCCCGGGTCTAGACCCGAACACCGGGGAGCTGTTTTTT. The full variable domain, with the rest looked up from reference TRBV5-1 and TRBJ2-2, is KAGVTQTPRYLIKTRGQQVTLSCSPISGHRSVSWYQQTPGQGLQFLFEYFSETQRNKGNFPGRFSGRQFSNSRSEMNVSTLELGDSALYLCASPGLDPNTGELFFGEGSRLTVL.

This clonotype has at least ten counts. The chain employs TRBV10-1 and TRBJ2-7; D may correspond to TRBD1 or TRBD2 (5 bases each). Trimming pared 7 bases from V and 1 base from J, leaving 23 bases between. Germline CDR1 WNHNN, CDR2 SYGVQD (reference sequence). The CDR3 has 17 residues. The CDR3 sequence is CASKTGQGKSGSYEQYF. The CDR3, as DNA: TGCGCCAGCAAAACGGGGCAGGGCAAGAGTGGTTCCTACGAGCAGTACTTC.

At least ten counts were recorded for this clonotype. This chain connects TRBV5-1 to TRBJ2-1; 7 bases agree with TRBD1. This CDR3 is built from 17 residues. Germline CDR1 SGHRS, CDR2 YFSETQ. Unmatched junction bases numbered 17, after V lost 3 bases and J lost 8 bases. Here the CDR3 reads CASSSTRQGLGIHEQFF. CDR3 DNA: TGCGCCAGCAGCTCGACTCGACAGGGTTTGGGTATCCATGAGCAGTTCTTC.

This clonotype was counted at least ten times. The chain employs TRBV5-4 and TRBJ1-1; 8 positions agree with TRBD1. CDR3 size: 16 residues. Per germline, CDR1 SGHNT and CDR2 YYREEE (reference sequence). V trimming: 0 bases; J trimming: 3 bases; junction bases outside the gene matches: 7. The CDR3 nucleotides are TGTGCCAGCAGCTTGGGACAGGGGCAGATGTACACTGAAGCTTTCTTT. It encodes CASSLGQGQMYTEAFF.

This clonotype was seen ten or more times. One end of the junction fails to match germline, which may point to a read error. The rearrangement uses TRBV15 and TRBJ2-5, with 8 bases that match TRBD1. Germline CDR1 is LNHNV and CDR2 is YYDKDF (reference sequence). The CDR3 covers 16 residues. CDR3 in DNA: TGTGCCACCAGCAGGCACCGGACAGGGCTACAAGAGACCCAGTACTTT. Its protein product is CATSRHRTGLQETQYF.

This clonotype was counted once. A much larger clone lies one base from this, so it may be a read error. The chain links TRBV2 to TRBJ2-2, with TRBD2 matching over 7 bases. This CDR3 region has 13 residues. Germline assignment: CDR1 SNHLY and CDR2 FYNNEI. DNA for the CDR3: TGTGCCAGCGGTGATCCCGGGGGGAGGAAGCTGTTTTTT. It translates to CASGDPGGRKLFF. Full variable domain (missing parts from reference TRBV2 and TRBJ2-2): EPEVTQTPSHQVTQMGQEVILRCVPISNHLYFYWYRQILGQKVEFLVSFYNNEISEKSEIFDDQFSVERPDGSNFTLKIRSTKLEDSAMYFCASGDPGGRKLFFGEGSRLTVL.

This clonotype was found a few times. The chain has TRBV6-2 or TRBV6-3 and TRBJ2-3; D possibly corresponds to TRBD1 (6 bases). Germline-derived CDR1 and CDR2 are MNHEY and SVGEGT. V lost 6 bases, J lost 4 bases, and 17 bases lay in between. CDR3 length: 15 amino acids. CDR3 bases: TGTGCCAGCAGGGAAACAGGGTTTTCCGCAGATACGCAGTATTTT. As protein: CASRETGFSADTQYF.

In its sample, this clonotype was seen many times. This chain links TRBV3-1 with TRBJ2-5, with 9 bases that match TRBD2. Germline V gene sequence: CDR1 LGHDT, CDR2 YNNKEL (reference sequence). The CDR3 extends over 16 amino acids. With V trimmed by 1 base and J by 5 bases, 8 bases remained unmatched. The CDR3 loop is CASSQGEAGGGETQYF. The CDR3 bases are TGTGCCAGCAGCCAAGGAGAAGCGGGGGGAGGTGAGACCCAGTACTTC.

This clonotype was seen repeatedly, ten times or more. The chain carries TRBV20-1 and TRBJ2-1; the match to TRBD1 covers 9 bases. The trim removed 5 bases at V and 6 bases at J, leaving 8 bases unmatched. CDR3 length: 14 residues. Looked up from germline, CDR1 is DFQATT and CDR2 is SNEGSKA (reference sequence). For the CDR3, the DNA is TGCAGTGCTCTCTGGGACAGGGTAGGCAATGAGCAGTTCTTC. This encodes CSALWDRVGNEQFF.

This clonotype was seen at least ten times. The chain recombines TRBV24-1 with TRBJ2-3, with D unclear. This CDR3 region has 15 residues. Per the germline V gene, CDR1 is KGHDR and CDR2 is SFDVKD. V gave up 6 bases and J gave up 2 bases, with 14 bases separating them. CDR3 in DNA: TGTGCCACCAGTCCGGAGAGAGGATTCACAGATACGCAGTATTTT. It encodes CATSPERGFTDTQYF.

This clonotype was picked up many times. The rearrangement links TRBV5-1 to TRBJ2-4; D is uncertain. The CDR3 is 11 amino acids. The V end lost 0 bases, the J end lost 9 bases, and 4 bases lay between the germline ends. The germline CDR1 and CDR2 sequences are SGHRS and YFSETQ. The CDR3 coding sequence is TGCGCCAGCAGCTTGGCCGGCATTCAGTACTTC. It specifies CASSLAGIQYF.

This clonotype came up many times. The chain links TRBV5-1 to TRBJ2-1; the match to TRBD2 covers 11 bases. CDR3 size: 14 residues. Germline V gene sequence: CDR1 SGHRS, CDR2 YFSETQ. With V trimmed by 3 bases and J by 9 bases, 5 bases remained unmatched. The CDR3 DNA sequence: TGCGCCAGCAGCTCGACTAGCGGGGATGGTGAGCAGTTCTTC. This translates into CASSSTSGDGEQFF.

This clonotype was picked up many times. The rearrangement uses TRBV5-1 and TRBJ2-7, with D possibly TRBD1 on 6 matching bases. This CDR3 contains 14 residues. The V gene lost 5 bases and the J gene lost 1 base, with 13 bases spanning the gap. CDR1 is SGHRS and CDR2 is YFSETQ in the germline V gene. The CDR3 protein is CASRQGPSSYEQYF. The CDR3 region has the DNA TGCGCCAGCAGACAGGGTCCCTCATCCTACGAGCAGTACTTC.

This clonotype was found many times. The chain uses TRBV3-1 and TRBJ1-2; 8 bases align to TRBD1. The ends lost 4 bases at V and 4 bases at J; junction bases unmatched: 5. Germline V CDR1 and CDR2: LGHDT, YNNKEL (reference sequence). The CDR3 runs 14 residues. The DNA of the CDR3 is TGTGCCAGCAGCCGACAGGGGAGCCCCTATGGCTACACCTTC. Encoded protein: CASSRQGSPYGYTF. Full variable domain (rest looked up from reference TRBV3-1 and TRBJ1-2): DTAVSQTPKYLVTQMGNDKSIKCEQNLGHDTMYWYKQDSKKFLKIMFSYNNKELIINETVPNRFSPKSPDKAHLNLHINSLELGDSAVYFCASSRQGSPYGYTFGSGTRLTVV.

This clonotype was seen repeatedly, ten times or more. The chain has TRBV10-3 and TRBJ1-4, with 7 bases that match TRBD1. The CDR3 runs 13 residues. Germline V gene data show CDR1 as ENHRY and CDR2 as SYGVKD. Unmatched junction bases numbered 0, after V lost 2 bases and J lost 6 bases. CDR3 region: CAISEGTDEKLFF. The CDR3 DNA reads as TGTGCCATCAGTGAGGGGACAGATGAAAAACTGTTTTTT.

There are a few counts of this clonotype. The rearrangement joins TRBV7-2 to TRBJ2-7; D gene uncertain. The length of the CDR3 is 15 residues. V was shortened by 1 base and J by 2 bases, with 12 bases between the two germline ends. CDR1 is SGHTA, CDR2 FQGNSA, per germline. CDR3 sequence reads: CASSLGHAEPYEQYF. The CDR3, as DNA: TGTGCCAGCAGCTTAGGACACGCGGAGCCCTACGAGCAGTACTTC.

This clonotype was picked up many times. This chain uses TRBV5-1 with TRBJ2-7; TRBD2 agrees at 7 bases. Germline assignment: CDR1 SGHRS and CDR2 YFSETQ. V shed 0 bases and J 2 bases; nucleotides not matched to a gene: 2. There are 14 residues in the CDR3. The CDR3 nucleotides read TGCGCCAGCAGCTTGGCGGCGGGAGCCTACGAGCAGTACTTC. Protein sequence: CASSLAAGAYEQYF.

Note on this clonotype: One end of the junction does not line up with germline, which may come from a read error. The chain combines TRBV5-1 with TRBJ2-7; no clear D. Germline V lookup: CDR1 SGHRS, CDR2 YFSETQ. The CDR3 has 14 amino acids. The CDR3 loop is CTSFPYSSSYEQYF. The CDR3 bases are TGCACCAGCTTCCCCTACAGTTCCTCCTACGAGCAGTACTTC.

This clonotype showed up many times. This chain joins TRBV7-2 and TRBJ1-5; D remains unclear. CDR1 is SGHTA, CDR2 FQGNSA, per germline. CDR3 size: 12 residues. V lost 5 bases and J 0 bases, leaving 2 bases between the germline ends. The CDR3 loop reads CASSDSNQPQHF. The CDR3 DNA reads TGTGCCAGCAGCGATAGCAATCAGCCCCAGCATTTT. The complete variable domain, with remaining parts taken from reference TRBV7-2 and TRBJ1-5, reads GAGVSQSPSNKVTEKGKDVELRCDPISGHTALYWYRQSLGQGLEFLIYFQGNSAPDKSGLPSDRFSAERTGGSVSTLTIQRTQQEDSAVYLCASSDSNQPQHFGDGTRLSIL.

This clonotype was found many times. This chain connects TRBV7-2 to TRBJ1-1; unclear D gene. Trimming cost V 5 bases and J 0 bases, with 7 bases left between them. The germline V gene encodes CDR1 SGHTA and CDR2 FQGNSA. The CDR3 totals 13 residues. Here the CDR3 reads CASSKIMNTEAFF. The DNA for the CDR3 is TGTGCCAGCAGCAAAATAATGAACACTGAAGCTTTCTTT.

This clonotype came up many times. The rearrangement uses TRBV5-1 and TRBJ1-1; tentative D call: TRBD1 (6 bases). Germline V CDR1 and CDR2: SGHRS, YFSETQ. This CDR3 is built from 15 residues. V lost 0 bases, J lost 4 bases, and 13 bases lay in between. CDR3 sequence reads: CASSLAPGVITEAFF. As DNA, the CDR3 is TGCGCCAGCAGCTTGGCCCCAGGGGTAATCACTGAAGCTTTCTTT.